This T cell receptor (beta chain) was sequenced for a study of regulatory T cells in long-lasting Graves disease. The study's findings and limits: Shared public clonotypes totalled approximately 3,000 in persistent patients, compared with over 800 in new patients.

As for this clonotype: Its antigen is unidentified.

Time point given: persistent/refractory GD, antithyroid drugs over 5 years with positive TRAb. TCR sequences were obtained from RNA taken from PBMCs. Each patient gave around 9.7 milliliters of EDTA-anticoagulated peripheral blood. Trimming pared 4 bases from V and 6 bases from J, leaving 15 bases between. This CDR3 has 14 amino acids. Sequencing libraries for TCR beta were prepared with iRepertoire HTBI primers and Arm-PCR of CDR3 regions. Original methodology: The samples yielded roughly 64 TRBV and some 15 TRBJ segments. TCRdb ran MiXCR on the multiplex PCR reads and lists one entry per CDR3 protein. TCRdb, rather than the study authors, made the V and J calls. The table shows hundreds of thousands of distinct CDR3 sequences, with about 20% occurring only once.

The source is a female donor with Graves disease. V and J are TRBV12-3 or TRBV12-4 and TRBJ1-2; TRBD1 is a possible D gene (6 bases). Sample: peripheral blood mononuclear cells (PBMCs), taken when the disease was refractory, from a patient treated with antithyroid drugs. CDR3 sequence: CASSSGGSVNGYTF. In nucleotides, the CDR3 is TGTGCCAGCAGTTCGGGGGGCTCCGTAAATGGCTACACCTTC.